This T cell receptor beta chain comes out of a study of blood T cell repertoires in COVID-19. Looking at the study overall: From T cells, B-cell-depleted T cells, or PBMCs came the material, which was cDNA or gDNA.

The assay was immunoSEQ multiplex PCR, and TCRdb's table has in-frame clones only and misses some. The sample records over 250,000 clones, under 90% being singletons. The receptor was derived from a man aged 50 to 59 with acute or convalescent COVID-19. Sample: peripheral blood.

This chain's CDR3 is CASNPDSRYTF. The CDR3 DNA is TGTGCCAGCAACCCTGACAGCCGCTACACCTTC. This chain links TRBV2 with TRBJ1-2; TRBD1 is a possible D gene (5 bases). The CDR3 has 11 amino acids. Per germline, CDR1 SNHLY and CDR2 FYNNEI. V was shortened by 7 bases and J by 9 bases, with 12 bases between the two germline ends.